This is a list of T cell receptor beta chains from one sample in a study of blood T cell repertoires in COVID-19. Sequencing was performed with immunoSEQ multiplex PCR; in TCRdb, only in-frame clones are kept and a portion is missing. This sample has 150,000 or so clones, with approximately 80% found just once. Material for sequencing was peripheral blood. These receptors originate from a man in his fifties or sixties with active or convalescent COVID-19. CDR3s include the opening cysteine and the closing phenylalanine or tryptophan. D genes are given only for firm matches. Rows may omit the clone size; those that give it use once, few, many or a size class.

TRBJ1-2 - 16 TRBV7-2 - CASSLRGGPFNYGYTF TGTGCCAGCAGTTTAAGGGGGGGTCCCTTCAACTATGGCTACACCTTC
TRBJ2-7 - 15 TRBV21-1 - CASSKVRDRGHEQYF TGTGCCAGCAGCAAAGTCCGGGACAGGGGCCACGAGCAGTACTTC
TRBJ2-3 - 15 TRBV7-2 once CASSKVEYSTDTQYF TGTGCCAGCAGCAAGGTGGAGTATAGCACAGATACGCAGTATTTT
TRBJ1-1 TRBD1 13 TRBV5-5 medium-sized CASSRDSYTEAFF TGTGCCAGCAGCCGGGACAGCTACACTGAAGCTTTCTTT
TRBJ2-7 TRBD1 14 TRBV6-5 - CASSYSGTAYEQYF TGTGCCAGCAGTTACTCCGGGACAGCCTACGAGCAGTACTTC
TRBJ1-4 - 19 TRBV9 - CASSVSIEEGFMGNEKLFF TGTGCCAGCAGCGTATCGATAGAGGAGGGATTCATGGGAAATGAAAAACTGTTTTTT
TRBJ2-7 - 15 TRBV2 - CASSEVGPLGAEQYF TGTGCCAGCAGTGAAGTGGGCCCCTTAGGGGCCGAGCAGTACTTC
TRBJ2-7 - 14 TRBV16 - CASSHNGGSYEQYF TGTGCCAGCAGCCATAACGGGGGTTCCTACGAGCAGTACTTC
TRBJ1-1 - 14 TRBV19 - CASSEGAENTEAFF TGTGCCAGTAGTGAAGGGGCGGAGAACACTGAAGCTTTCTTT
TRBJ2-3 TRBD2 14 TRBV27 - CASREGLGTDTQYF TGTGCCAGCCGGGAGGGACTAGGGACAGATACGCAGTATTTT
TRBJ2-3 TRBD1 15 TRBV7-2 - CASSLGTGFGDTQYF TGTGCCAGCAGCTTAGGGACAGGGTTTGGGGATACGCAGTATTTT
TRBJ2-3 - 15 TRBV7-2 - CASSLVSGSTDTQYF TGTGCCAGCAGCTTAGTATCCGGGAGCACAGATACGCAGTATTTT
TRBJ1-4 TRBD1 16 TRBV4-3 - CASSQRDRVVNEKLFF TGCGCCAGCAGCCAACGTGACAGGGTCGTTAATGAAAAACTGTTTTTT
TRBJ2-7 TRBD1 15 TRBV7-9 - CASSSPGQPPFEQYF TGTGCCAGCAGCTCCCCGGGACAGCCTCCTTTCGAGCAGTACTTC
TRBJ1-5 - 16 TRBV4-2 few CASSQGAGSSNQPQHF TGTGCCAGCAGCCAGGGGGCCGGGTCCTCAAATCAGCCCCAGCATTTT
TRBJ1-4 - 13 TRBV6-2/TRBV6-3 - CASSSSTNEKLFF TGTGCCAGCAGTTCGTCAACTAATGAAAAACTGTTTTTT
TRBJ1-6 TRBD1 14 TRBV11-2 - CASSWTGSNSPLHF TGTGCCAGCAGCTGGACAGGGAGTAATTCACCCCTCCACTTT
TRBJ1-1 - 14 TRBV5-1 - CASSVNLGSTEAFF TGCGCCAGCAGTGTAAACCTCGGGAGCACTGAAGCTTTCTTT